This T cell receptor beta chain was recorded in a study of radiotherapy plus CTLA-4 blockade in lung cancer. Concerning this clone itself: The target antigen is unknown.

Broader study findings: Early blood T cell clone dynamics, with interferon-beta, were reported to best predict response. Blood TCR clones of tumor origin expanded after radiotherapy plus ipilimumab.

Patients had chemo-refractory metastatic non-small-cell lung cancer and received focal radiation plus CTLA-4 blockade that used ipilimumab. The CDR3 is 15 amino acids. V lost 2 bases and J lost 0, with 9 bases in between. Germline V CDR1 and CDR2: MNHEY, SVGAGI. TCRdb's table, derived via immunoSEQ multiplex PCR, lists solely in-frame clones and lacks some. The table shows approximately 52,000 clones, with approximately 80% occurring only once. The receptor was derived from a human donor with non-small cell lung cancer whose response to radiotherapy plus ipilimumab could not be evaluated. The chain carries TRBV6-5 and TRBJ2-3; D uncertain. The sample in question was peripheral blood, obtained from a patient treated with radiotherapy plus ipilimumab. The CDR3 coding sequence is TGTGCCAGCAGTTACGACGCGGATAGCACAGATACGCAGTATTTT. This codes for CASSYDADSTDTQYF.